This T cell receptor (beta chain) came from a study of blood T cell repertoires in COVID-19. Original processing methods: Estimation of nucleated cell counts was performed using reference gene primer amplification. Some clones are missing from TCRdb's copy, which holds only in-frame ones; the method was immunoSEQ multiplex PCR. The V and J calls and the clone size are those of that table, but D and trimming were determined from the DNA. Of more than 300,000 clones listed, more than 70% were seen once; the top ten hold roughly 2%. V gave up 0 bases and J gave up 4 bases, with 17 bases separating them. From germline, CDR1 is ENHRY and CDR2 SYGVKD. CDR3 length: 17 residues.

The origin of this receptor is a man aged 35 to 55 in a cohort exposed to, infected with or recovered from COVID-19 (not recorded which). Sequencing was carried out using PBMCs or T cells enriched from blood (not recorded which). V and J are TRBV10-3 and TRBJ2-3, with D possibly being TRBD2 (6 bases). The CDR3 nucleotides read TGTGCCATCAGTGAGTCTGGGACCAGGACTAAAGCAGATACGCAGTATTTT. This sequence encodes CAISESGTRTKADTQYF.